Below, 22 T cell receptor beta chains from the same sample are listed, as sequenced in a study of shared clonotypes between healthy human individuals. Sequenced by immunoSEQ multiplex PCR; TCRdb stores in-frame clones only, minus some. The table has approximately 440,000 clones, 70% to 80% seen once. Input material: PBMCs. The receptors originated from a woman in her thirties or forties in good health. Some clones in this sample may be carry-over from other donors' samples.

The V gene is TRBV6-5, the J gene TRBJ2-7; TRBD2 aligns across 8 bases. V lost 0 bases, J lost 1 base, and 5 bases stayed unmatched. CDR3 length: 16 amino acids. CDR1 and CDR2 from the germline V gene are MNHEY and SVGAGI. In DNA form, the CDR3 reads TGTGCCAGCAGTTACTCGATTAGCGGGACTTCCTACGAGCAGTACTTC. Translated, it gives CASSYSISGTSYEQYF.

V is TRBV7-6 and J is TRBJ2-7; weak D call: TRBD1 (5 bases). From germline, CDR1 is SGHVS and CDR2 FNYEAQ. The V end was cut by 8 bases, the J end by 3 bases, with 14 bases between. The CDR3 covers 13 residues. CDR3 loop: CASQAWGNYEQYF. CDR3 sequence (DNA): TGTGCCAGCCAAGCTTGGGGCAACTACGAGCAGTACTTC.

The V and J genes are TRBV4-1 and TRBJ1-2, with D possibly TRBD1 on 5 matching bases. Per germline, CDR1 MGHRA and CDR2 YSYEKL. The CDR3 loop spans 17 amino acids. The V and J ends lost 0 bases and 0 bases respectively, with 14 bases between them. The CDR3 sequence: CASSQERGHWTNYGYTF. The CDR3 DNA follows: TGCGCCAGCAGCCAAGAGAGGGGTCACTGGACTAACTATGGCTACACCTTC.

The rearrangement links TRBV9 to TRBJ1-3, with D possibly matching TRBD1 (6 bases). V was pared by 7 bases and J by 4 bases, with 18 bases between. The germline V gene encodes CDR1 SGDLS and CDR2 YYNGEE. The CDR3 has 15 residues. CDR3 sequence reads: CASSLQTGYGNTIYF. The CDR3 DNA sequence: TGTGCCAGCTCTCTTCAAACAGGGTACGGAAACACCATATATTTT.

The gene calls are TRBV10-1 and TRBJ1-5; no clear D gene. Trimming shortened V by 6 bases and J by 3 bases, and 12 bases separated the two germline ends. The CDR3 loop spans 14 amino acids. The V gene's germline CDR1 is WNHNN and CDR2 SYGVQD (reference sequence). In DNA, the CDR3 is TGCGCCAGCAGCGGGCGCAGTGACAATCAGCCCCAGCATTTT. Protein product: CASSGRSDNQPQHF.

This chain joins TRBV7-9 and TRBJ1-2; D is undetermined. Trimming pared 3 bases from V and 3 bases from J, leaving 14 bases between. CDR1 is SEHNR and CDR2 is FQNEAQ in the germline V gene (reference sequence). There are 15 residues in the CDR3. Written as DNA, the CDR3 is TGTGCCAGCAGCTTCCCCTCCCCTCCATACTATGGCTACACCTTC. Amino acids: CASSFPSPPYYGYTF.

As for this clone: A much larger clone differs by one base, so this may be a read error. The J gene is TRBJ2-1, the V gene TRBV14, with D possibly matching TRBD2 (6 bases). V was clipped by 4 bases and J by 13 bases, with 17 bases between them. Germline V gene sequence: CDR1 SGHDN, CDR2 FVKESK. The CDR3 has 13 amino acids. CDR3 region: CASSPGAGGDQFF. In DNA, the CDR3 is TGTGCCAGCAGCCCCGGGGCTGGCGGGGATCAGTTCTTC.

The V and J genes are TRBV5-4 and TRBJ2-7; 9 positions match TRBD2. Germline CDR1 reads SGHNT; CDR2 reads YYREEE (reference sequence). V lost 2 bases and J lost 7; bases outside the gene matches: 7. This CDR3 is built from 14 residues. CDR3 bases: TGTGCCAGCAGCTTCAGCGGGAGGCCCTGGGAGCAGTACTTC. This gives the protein CASSFSGRPWEQYF.

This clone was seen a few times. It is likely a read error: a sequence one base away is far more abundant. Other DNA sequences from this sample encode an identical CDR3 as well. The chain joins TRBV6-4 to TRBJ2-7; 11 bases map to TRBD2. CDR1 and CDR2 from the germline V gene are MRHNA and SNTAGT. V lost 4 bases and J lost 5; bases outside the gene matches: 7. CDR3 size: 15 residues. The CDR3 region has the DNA TGTGCCAGCAGTGCGGTACTAGCGGGAGTTGACGAGCAGTACTTC. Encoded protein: CASSAVLAGVDEQYF.

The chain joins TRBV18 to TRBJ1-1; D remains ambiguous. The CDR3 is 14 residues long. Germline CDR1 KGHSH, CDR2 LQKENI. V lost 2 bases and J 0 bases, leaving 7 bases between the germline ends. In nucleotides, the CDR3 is TGTGCCAGCTCACCAGCAGACTTGAACACTGAAGCTTTCTTT. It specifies CASSPADLNTEAFF. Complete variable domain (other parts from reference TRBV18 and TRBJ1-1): NAGVMQNPRHLVRRRGQEARLRCSPMKGHSHVYWYRQLPEEGLKFMVYLQKENIIDESGMPKERFSAEFPKEGPSILRIQQVVRGDSAAYFCASSPADLNTEAFFGQGTRLTVV.

This CDR3 is CASSSFGNGRLGTPGELFF. In nucleotides, the CDR3 is TGTGCCAGCAGCTCGTTTGGTAACGGTAGACTGGGAACACCGGGGGAGCTGTTTTTT. The chain uses TRBV5-6 and TRBJ2-2; D gene ambiguous. Germline V lookup: CDR1 SGHDT, CDR2 YYEEEE. The CDR3 sequence is 19 residues long. V was cut by 3 bases and J by 8 bases, with 29 bases left in between. The variable domain in full, completed from reference TRBV5-6 and TRBJ2-2, reads DAGVTQSPTHLIKTRGQQVTLRCSPKSGHDTVSWYQQALGQGPQFIFQYYEEEERQRGNFPDRFSGHQFPNYSSELNVNALLLGDSALYLCASSSFGNGRLGTPGELFFGEGSRLTVL.

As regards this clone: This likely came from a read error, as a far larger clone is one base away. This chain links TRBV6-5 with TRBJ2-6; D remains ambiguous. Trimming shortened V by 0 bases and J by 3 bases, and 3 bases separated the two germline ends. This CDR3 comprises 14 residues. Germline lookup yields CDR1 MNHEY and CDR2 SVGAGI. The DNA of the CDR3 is TGTGCCAGCAGTTACTCGAATGGGGCCAACGTCCTGACTTTC. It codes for CASSYSNGANVLTF.

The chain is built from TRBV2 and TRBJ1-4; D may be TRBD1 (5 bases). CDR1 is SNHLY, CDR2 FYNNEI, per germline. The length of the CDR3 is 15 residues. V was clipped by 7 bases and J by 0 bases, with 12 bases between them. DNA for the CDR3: TGTGCCAGCACCGACCGGGGGACAACTAATGAAAAACTGTTTTTT. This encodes CASTDRGTTNEKLFF.

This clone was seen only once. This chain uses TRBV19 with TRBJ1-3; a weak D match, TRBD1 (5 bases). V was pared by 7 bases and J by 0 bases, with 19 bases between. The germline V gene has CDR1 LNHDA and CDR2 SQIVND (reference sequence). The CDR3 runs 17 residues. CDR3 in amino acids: CASKRVLDGHSGNTIYF. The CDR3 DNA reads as TGTGCCAGTAAGCGTGTTTTGGACGGACACTCTGGAAACACCATATATTTT.

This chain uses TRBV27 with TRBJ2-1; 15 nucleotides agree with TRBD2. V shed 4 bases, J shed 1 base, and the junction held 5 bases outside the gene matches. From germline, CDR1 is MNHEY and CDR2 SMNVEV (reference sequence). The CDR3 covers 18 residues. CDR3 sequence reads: CASSSGTSGRTSYNEQFF. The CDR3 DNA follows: TGTGCCAGCAGTTCCGGGACTAGCGGGAGGACGTCCTACAATGAGCAGTTCTTC.

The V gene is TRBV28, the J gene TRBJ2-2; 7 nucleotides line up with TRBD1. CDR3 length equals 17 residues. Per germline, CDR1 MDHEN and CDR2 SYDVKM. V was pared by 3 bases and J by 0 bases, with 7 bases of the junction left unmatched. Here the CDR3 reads CASSFRLTGSNTGELFF. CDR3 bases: TGTGCCAGCAGTTTTAGATTGACAGGGTCGAACACCGGGGAGCTGTTTTTT.

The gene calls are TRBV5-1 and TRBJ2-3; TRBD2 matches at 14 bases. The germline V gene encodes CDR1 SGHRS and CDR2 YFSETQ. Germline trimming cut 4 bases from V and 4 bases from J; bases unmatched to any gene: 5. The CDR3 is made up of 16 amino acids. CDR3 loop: CASSIGTSGSADTQYF. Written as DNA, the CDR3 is TGCGCCAGCAGCATCGGGACTAGCGGGAGTGCAGATACGCAGTATTTT.

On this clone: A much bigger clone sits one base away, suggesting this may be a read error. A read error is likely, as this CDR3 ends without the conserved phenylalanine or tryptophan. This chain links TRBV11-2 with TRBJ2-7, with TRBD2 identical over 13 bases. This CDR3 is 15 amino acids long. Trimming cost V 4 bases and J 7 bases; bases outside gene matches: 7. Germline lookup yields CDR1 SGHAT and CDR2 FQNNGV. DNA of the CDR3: TGTGCCAGCAGCTGGGGGACTAGCGGGGCGGGAGAGCAGTACCTC. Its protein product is CASSWGTSGAGEQYL.

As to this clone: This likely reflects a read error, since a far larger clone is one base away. The CDR3 region is CASSLSGTAERFF. The DNA of the CDR3 is TGTGCCAGCAGCCTGAGCGGGACAGCTGAGCGGTTCTTC. This chain connects TRBV5-4 to TRBJ2-1; TRBD1 or TRBD2 may be the D gene (7 bases each). The CDR3 length is 13 residues. Germline lookup yields CDR1 SGHNT and CDR2 YYREEE (reference sequence).

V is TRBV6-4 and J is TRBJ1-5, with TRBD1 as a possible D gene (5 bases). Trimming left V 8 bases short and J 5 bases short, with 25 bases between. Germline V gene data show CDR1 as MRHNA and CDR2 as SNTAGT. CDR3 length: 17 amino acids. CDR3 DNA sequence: TGTGCCAGCTCACCGGGACCCGATCCAGTCCTGGATCAGCCCCAGCATTTT. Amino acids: CASSPGPDPVLDQPQHF.

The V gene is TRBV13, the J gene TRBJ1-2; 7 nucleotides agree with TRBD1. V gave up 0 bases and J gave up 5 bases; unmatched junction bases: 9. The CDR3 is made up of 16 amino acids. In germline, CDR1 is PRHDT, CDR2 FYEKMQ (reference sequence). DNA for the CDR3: TGTGCCAGCAGCTTAGGACGGACAGGATCTTTTTATGGCTACACCTTC. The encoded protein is CASSLGRTGSFYGYTF.

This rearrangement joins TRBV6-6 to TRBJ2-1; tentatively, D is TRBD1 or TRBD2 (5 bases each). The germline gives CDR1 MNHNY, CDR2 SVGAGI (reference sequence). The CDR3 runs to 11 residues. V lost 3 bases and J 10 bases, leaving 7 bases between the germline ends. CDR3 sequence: CASSYWDEQFF. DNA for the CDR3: TGTGCCAGCAGTTATTGGGACGAGCAGTTCTTC.